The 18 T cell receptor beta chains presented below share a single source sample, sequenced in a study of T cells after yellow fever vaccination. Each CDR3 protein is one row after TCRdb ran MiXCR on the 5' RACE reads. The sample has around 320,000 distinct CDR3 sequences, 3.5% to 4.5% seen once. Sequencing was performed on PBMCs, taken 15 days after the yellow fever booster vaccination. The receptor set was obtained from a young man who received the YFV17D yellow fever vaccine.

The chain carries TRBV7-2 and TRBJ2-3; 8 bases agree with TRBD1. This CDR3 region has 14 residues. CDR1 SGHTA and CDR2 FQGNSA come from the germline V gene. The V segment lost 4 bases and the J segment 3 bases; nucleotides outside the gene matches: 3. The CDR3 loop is CASSSNRGTDTQYF. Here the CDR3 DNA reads TGTGCCAGCAGCTCGAACAGGGGGACAGATACGCAGTATTTT.

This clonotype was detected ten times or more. The DNA for the CDR3 is TGTGCCAGCGCGCAACCGGGACAGGGAGGAGATACGCAGTATTTT. Protein sequence: CASAQPGQGGDTQYF. The chain uses TRBV6-6 and TRBJ2-3; 9 bases line up with TRBD1. The V gene's germline CDR1 is MNHNY and CDR2 SVGAGI (reference sequence). This CDR3 has 15 residues. V gave up 8 bases and J gave up 5 bases; unmatched junction bases: 11.

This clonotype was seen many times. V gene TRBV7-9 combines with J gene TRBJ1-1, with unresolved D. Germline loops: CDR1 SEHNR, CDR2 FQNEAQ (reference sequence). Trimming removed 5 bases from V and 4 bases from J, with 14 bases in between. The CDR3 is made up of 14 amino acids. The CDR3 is CASSPTQESTEAFF. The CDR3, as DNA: TGTGCCAGCAGCCCCACCCAGGAGTCCACTGAAGCTTTCTTT.

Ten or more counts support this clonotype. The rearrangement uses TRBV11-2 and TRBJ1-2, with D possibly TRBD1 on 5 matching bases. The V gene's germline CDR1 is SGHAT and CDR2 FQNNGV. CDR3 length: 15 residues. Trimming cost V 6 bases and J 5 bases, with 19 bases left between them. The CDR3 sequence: CASSSTRQTRYGYTF. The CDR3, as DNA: TGTGCCAGCAGTTCCACCCGACAGACCCGTTATGGCTACACCTTC.

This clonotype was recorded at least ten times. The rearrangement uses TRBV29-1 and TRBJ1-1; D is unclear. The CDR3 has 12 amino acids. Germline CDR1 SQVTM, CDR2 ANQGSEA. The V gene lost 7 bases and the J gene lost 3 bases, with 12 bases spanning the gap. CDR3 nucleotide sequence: TGCAGCGGTAGACCACACGACACTGAAGCTTTCTTT. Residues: CSGRPHDTEAFF. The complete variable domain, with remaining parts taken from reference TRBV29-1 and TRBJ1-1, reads SAVISQKPSRDICQRGTSLTIQCQVDSQVTMMFWYRQQPGQSLTLIATANQGSEATYESGFVIDKFPISRPNLTFSTLTVSNMSPEDSSIYLCSGRPHDTEAFFGQGTRLTVV.

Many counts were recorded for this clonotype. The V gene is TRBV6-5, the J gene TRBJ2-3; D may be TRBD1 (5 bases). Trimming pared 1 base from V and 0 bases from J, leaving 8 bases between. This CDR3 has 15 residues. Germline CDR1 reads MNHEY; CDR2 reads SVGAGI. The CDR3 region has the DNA TGTGCCAGCAGTTACTATGGGGCAAGCACAGATACGCAGTATTTT. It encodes CASSYYGASTDTQYF.

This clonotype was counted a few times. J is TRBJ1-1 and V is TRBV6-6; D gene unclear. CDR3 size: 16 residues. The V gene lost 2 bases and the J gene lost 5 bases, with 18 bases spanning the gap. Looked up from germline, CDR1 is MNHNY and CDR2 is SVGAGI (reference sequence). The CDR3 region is CASSYTRNGELTEAFF. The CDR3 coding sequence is TGTGCCAGCAGTTACACTCGAAACGGGGAGCTGACTGAAGCTTTCTTT.

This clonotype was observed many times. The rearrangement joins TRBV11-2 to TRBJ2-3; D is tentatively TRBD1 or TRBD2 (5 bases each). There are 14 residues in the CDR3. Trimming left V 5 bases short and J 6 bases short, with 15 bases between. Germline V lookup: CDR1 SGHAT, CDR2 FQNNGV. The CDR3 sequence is CASSPHEGWDTQYF. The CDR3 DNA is TGTGCCAGCAGCCCACATGAGGGGTGGGATACGCAGTATTTT.

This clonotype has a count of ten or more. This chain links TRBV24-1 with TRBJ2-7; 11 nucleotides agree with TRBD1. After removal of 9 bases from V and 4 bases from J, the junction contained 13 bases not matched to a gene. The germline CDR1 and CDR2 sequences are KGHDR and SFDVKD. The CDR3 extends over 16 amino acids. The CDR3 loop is CATLSRDRGNMYEQYV. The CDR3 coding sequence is TGTGCCACCTTGTCCCGGGACAGGGGGAATATGTACGAGCAGTACGTC.

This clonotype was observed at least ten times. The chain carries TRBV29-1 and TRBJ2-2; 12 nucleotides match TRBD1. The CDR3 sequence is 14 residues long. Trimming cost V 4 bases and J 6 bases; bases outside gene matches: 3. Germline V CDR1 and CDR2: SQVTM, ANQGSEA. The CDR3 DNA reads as TGCAGCGTTGGGGACAGGGGGCCGGCCGGGGAGCTGTTTTTT. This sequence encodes CSVGDRGPAGELFF.

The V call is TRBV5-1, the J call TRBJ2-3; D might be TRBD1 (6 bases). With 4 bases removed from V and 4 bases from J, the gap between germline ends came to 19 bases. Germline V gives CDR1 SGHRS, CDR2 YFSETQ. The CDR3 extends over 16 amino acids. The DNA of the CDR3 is TGCGCCAGCAGCACCCTACAGGGCTTCGTAGCAGATACGCAGTATTTT. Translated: CASSTLQGFVADTQYF.

In DNA, the CDR3 is TGCAGTGCTAGAGAGCCAGCGAGGGAGACCCAGTACTTC. The encoded protein is CSAREPARETQYF. The rearrangement joins TRBV20-1 to TRBJ2-5; D gene ambiguous. Trimming shortened V by 0 bases and J by 5 bases, and 10 bases separated the two germline ends. From germline, CDR1 is DFQATT and CDR2 SNEGSKA (reference sequence). CDR3 size: 13 residues.

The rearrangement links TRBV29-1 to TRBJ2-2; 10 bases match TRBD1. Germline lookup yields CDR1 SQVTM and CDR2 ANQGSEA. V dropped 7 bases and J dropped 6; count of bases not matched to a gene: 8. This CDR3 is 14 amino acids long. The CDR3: CSASPGTGAGELFF. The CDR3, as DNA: TGCAGCGCTAGTCCCGGGACAGGGGCCGGGGAGCTGTTTTTT.

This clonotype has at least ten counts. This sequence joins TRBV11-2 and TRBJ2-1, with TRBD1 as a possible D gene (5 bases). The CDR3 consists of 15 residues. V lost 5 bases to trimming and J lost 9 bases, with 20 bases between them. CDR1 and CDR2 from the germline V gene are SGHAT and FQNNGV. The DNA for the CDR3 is TGTGCCAGCAGCGCCGAGTGGGGCGGAAGGGCTGAGCAGTTCTTC. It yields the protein CASSAEWGGRAEQFF.

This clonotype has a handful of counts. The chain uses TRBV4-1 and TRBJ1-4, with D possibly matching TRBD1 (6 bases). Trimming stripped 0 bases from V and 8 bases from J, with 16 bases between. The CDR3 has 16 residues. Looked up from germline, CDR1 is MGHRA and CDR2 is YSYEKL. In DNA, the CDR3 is TGCGCCAGCAGCCAAGACGCCGGGACAAGGGGAGAAAAACTGTTTTTT. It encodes CASSQDAGTRGEKLFF.

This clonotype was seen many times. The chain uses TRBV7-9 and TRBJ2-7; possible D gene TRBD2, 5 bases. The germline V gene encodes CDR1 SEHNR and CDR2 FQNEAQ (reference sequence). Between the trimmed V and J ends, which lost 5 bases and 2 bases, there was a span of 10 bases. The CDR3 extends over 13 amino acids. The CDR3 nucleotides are TGTGCCAGCAGCGCAGGACTTCCCTACGAGCAGTACTTC. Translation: CASSAGLPYEQYF.

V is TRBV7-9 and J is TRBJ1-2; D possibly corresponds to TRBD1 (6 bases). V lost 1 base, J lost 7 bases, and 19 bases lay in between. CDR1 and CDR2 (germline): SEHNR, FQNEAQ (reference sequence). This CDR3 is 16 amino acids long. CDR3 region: CASSLDTYGGLGGYTF. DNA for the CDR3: TGTGCCAGCAGCTTAGATACGTACGGGGGGCTCGGTGGCTACACCTTC.

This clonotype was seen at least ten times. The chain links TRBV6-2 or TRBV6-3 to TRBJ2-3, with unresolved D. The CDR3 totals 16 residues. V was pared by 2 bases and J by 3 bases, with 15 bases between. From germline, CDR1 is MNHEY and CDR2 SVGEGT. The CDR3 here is CASSYLEGVGTDTQYF. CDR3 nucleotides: TGTGCCAGCAGTTACCTCGAAGGCGTCGGGACAGATACGCAGTATTTT.